Sequencing of this TCR beta chain was carried out in a study of blood T cell repertoires in COVID-19. Study at large: The samples span acute and convalescent COVID-19 from the United States, Italy and Spain.

Under the authors' procedure: Amplification of reference gene primers was used by the study to estimate nucleated cell counts. TCRdb's table, derived via immunoSEQ multiplex PCR, lists solely in-frame clones and lacks some. V and J calls and clone size come straight from that table; D and trimming were deduced from the DNA. The sample lists about 330,000 clones, roughly 90% occurring once. This CDR3 has 14 residues. The V and J ends lost 2 bases and 4 bases respectively, with 9 bases between them. Germline CDR1 MNHEY, CDR2 SVGAGI. This rearrangement joins TRBV6-5 to TRBJ1-3, with a weak D call TRBD1 (5 bases). The sequenced sample consisted of peripheral blood. This sequence was found in a man in his late teens or twenties who had recovered from COVID-19. The CDR3 sequence: CASSYGTPGNTIYF. CDR3 nucleotide sequence: TGTGCCAGCAGTTACGGGACTCCCGGAAACACCATATATTTT.